The entry below gives a single T cell receptor beta chain sequence along with its context. What this receptor recognizes is not known. No qualities accompany the bases; no much larger clone lies one base away. From its cysteine to its phenylalanine, the CDR3 spans 15 amino acids. Only the CDR3 part of the read is kept: 45 bases, read in frame from the first base. The germline V gene encodes CDR1 SNHLY and CDR2 FYNNEI. V loses 2 bases, J loses 8 bases, and the germline ends lie 15 bases apart. For sequencing of the TCRbeta CDR3 region, genomic DNA was extracted from the sorted cells. The immunoSEQ Assay was used to sequence the TCRbeta CDR3 regions. Entries here come from immuneACCESS through TCRdb and include only in-frame sequences with V and J called. Some clones fail to appear in such tables; in the studies checked, an unresolved V gene covers under half of the shortfall, and the cause of the remainder is unknown. Across this sample there are 70,000 to 90,000 clones, with approximately 90% seen only once. Clones ranked in the top ten supply approximately 8% of the sample.

These data belong to a study of OX40 agonist ivuxolimab in advanced cancers. Regarding the study in general: The costimulatory receptor OX40 (CD134) was targeted by ivuxolimab, a fully human IgG2 agonistic monoclonal antibody. Intravenous ivuxolimab was administered to patients every 2 weeks at six dose levels: 0.01, 0.1, 0.3, 1.5, 3 and 10 mg/kg. Among the roughly 50 dose-escalation patients, around 19 had hepatocellular carcinoma, roughly 15 melanoma, 9 renal cell carcinoma and 9 head and neck cancer. In the dose-escalation cohort, more than 75% of patients were male, and the mean age was approximately 55 years, with a range of roughly 20 to 85. Prior anti-PD-1, anti-PD-L1 or anti-CTLA-4 therapy was permitted, and checkpoint inhibitors had been received by about 36% of dose-escalation patients. Partial responses occurred in three dose-escalation patients: two with cutaneous melanoma and one with hepatocellular carcinoma. Peripheral TCRbeta sequencing was intended to test whether TCR sequence diversity was altered and clonal T-cell expansion was caused by ivuxolimab. The monotherapy dose-escalation portion (N ≈ 50 patients) of the phase I ivuxolimab trial is reported in the paper. What the work shows at the level of the full study, not this receptor alone: After ivuxolimab, CD8+ T cells had more expanded clones than CD4+ T cells on average. Low levels of normalized T-cell clonal expansion were also shown by some nonresponding patients. At doses from 0.1 to 3.0 mg/kg, clonal expansion was seen in both CD4+ and CD8+ blood T cells between baseline and week 6. In the 0.1-3.0 mg/kg groups, partial responders were among the patients with the lowest normalized peripheral clonal expansion, particularly in CD8+ T cells. Antigen specificity was not determined for the clonally expanded peripheral T cells.

The trial excluded patients who had a history of autoimmune disease or who were on systemic immunosuppression. Peripheral blood for TCR sequencing was drawn from every dose cohort at baseline, at cycle 4 day 1 and at cycle 7 day 1. Samples came from an open-label, multicenter, first-in-human phase I dose-escalation trial of ivuxolimab. The trial enrolled adults with locally advanced or metastatic head and neck squamous cell, hepatocellular, melanoma or renal cell carcinoma. Before TCR sequencing, CD4+ and CD8+ T cells were separately sorted from peripheral blood. The V and J segments used are TRBV2 and TRBJ1-4, and perhaps TRBD1 as D gene, on 5 matching bases. Sequenced material: CD4+ or CD8+ T cells sorted from blood, taken in a trial of the OX40 agonist ivuxolimab. The clonotype originates from an adult with an advanced solid tumor such as melanoma, head and neck, liver or kidney cancer. In nucleotides, the sequence is TGTGCCAGCAGTGAAATGGGCAGGGAGGGAGAAAAACTGTTTTTT. The resulting protein is CASSEMGREGEKLFF.